This T cell receptor (beta chain) was captured in a study of control samples from healthy donors and cancer patients. Assay: immunoSEQ multiplex PCR; the TCRdb copy retains only in-frame clones and omits some. Of about 180,000 clones in the sample, nearly 90% are singletons; the top ten hold 1.4%. The CDR3 sequence is 15 residues long. The V gene lost 4 bases and the J gene lost 6 bases, with 15 bases spanning the gap. The germline gives CDR1 KGHDR, CDR2 SFDVKD. This receptor was taken from a woman between 45 and 60 years old in good health. The specimen sequenced was blood. This chain connects TRBV24-1 to TRBJ2-1, with D unresolved. The CDR3 here is CATSDPTMVLNEQFF. Here the CDR3 DNA reads TGTGCCACCAGTGACCCCACTATGGTCCTCAATGAGCAGTTCTTC.